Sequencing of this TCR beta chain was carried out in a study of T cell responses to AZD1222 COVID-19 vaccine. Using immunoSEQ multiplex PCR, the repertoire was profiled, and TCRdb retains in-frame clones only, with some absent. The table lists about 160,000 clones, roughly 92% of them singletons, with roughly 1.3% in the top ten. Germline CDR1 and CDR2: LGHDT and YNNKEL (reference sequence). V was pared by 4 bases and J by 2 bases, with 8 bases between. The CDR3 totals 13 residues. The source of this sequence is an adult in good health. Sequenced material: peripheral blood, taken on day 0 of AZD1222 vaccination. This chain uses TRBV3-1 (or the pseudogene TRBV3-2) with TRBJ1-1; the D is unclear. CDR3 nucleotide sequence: TGTGCCAGCAGCCCTGTCGAAAACACTGAAGCTTTCTTT. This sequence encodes CASSPVENTEAFF.